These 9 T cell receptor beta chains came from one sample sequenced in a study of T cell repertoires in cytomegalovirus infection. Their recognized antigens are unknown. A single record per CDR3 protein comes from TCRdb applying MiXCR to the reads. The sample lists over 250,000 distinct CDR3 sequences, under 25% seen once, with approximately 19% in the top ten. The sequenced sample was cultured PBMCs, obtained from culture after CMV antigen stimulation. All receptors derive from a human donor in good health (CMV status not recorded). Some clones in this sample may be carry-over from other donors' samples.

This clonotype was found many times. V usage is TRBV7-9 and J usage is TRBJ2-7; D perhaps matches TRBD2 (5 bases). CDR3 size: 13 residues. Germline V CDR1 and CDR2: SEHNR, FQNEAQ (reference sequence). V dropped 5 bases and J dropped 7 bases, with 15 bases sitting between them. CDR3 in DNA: TGTGCCAGCAGCCCGAGCGGTTCGGGAGAGCAGTACGTC. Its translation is CASSPSGSGEQYV.

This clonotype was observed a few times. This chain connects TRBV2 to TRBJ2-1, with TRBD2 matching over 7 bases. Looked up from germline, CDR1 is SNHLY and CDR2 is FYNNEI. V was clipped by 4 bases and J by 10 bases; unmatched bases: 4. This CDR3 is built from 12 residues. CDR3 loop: CASSVGTTEQFF. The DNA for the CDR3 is TGTGCCAGCAGTGTAGGGACTACCGAGCAGTTCTTC.

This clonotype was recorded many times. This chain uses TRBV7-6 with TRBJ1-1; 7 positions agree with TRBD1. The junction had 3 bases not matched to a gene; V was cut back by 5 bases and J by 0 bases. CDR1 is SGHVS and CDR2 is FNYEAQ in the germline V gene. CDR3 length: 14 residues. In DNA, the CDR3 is TGTGCCAGCAGCCGGGGACAGCTGAACACTGAAGCTTTCTTT. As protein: CASSRGQLNTEAFF.

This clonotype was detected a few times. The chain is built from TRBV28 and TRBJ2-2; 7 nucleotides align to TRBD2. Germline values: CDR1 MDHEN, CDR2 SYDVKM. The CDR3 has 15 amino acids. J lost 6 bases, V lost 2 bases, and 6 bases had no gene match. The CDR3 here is CASSLGGSRAGELFF. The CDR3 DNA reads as TGTGCCAGCAGTTTAGGCGGGAGTAGGGCCGGGGAGCTGTTTTTT.

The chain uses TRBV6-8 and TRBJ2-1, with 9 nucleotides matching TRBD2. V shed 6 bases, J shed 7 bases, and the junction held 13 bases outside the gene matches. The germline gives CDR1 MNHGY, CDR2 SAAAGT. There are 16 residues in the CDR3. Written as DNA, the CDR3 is TGTGCCAGCAGGTCACAGGCGGGAGGGGGAGGGAATGAGCAGTTCTTC. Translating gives CASRSQAGGGGNEQFF.

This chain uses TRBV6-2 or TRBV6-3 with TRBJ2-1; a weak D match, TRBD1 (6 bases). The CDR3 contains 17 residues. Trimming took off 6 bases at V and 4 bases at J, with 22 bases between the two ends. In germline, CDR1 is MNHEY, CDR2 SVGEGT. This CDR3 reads CASRQQRTGNHYNEQFF. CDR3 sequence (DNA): TGTGCCAGCAGACAACAACGTACAGGGAACCATTACAATGAGCAGTTCTTC.

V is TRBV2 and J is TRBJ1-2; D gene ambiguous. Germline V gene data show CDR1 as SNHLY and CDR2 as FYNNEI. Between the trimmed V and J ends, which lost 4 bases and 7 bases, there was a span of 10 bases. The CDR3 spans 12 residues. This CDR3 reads CASSASESGYTF. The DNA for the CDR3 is TGTGCCAGCAGTGCATCCGAGAGTGGCTACACCTTC.

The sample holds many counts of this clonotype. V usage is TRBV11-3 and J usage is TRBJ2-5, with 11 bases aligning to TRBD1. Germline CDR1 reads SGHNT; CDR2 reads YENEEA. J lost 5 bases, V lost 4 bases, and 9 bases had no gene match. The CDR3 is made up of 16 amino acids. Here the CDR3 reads CASSSAGTGGRETQYF. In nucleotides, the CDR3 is TGTGCCAGCAGCTCCGCCGGGACAGGGGGAAGGGAGACCCAGTACTTC. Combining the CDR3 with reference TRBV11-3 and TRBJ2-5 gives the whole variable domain EAGVVQSPRYKIIEKKQPVAFWCNPISGHNTLYWYLQNLGQGPELLIRYENEEAVDDSQLPKDRFSAERLKGVDSTLKIQPAELGDSAVYLCASSSAGTGGRETQYFGPGTRLLVL.

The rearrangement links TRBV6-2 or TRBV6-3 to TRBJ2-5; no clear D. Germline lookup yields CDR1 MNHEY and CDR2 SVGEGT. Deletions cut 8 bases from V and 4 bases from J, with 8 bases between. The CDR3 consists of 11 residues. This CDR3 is CASHLSETQYF. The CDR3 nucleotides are TGTGCCAGCCACCTCTCAGAGACCCAGTACTTC.